These 5 T cell receptor beta chains share one sample of origin, sequenced in a study of blood T cell repertoires in COVID-19. Clones were sequenced by immunoSEQ multiplex PCR, and TCRdb holds only the in-frame ones, with some missing. The sample contains about 340,000 clones, approximately 86% of which appear only once. Source material: peripheral blood. The origin of the receptors is a woman aged 55-75 years with COVID-19, enrolled during active disease.

The chain combines TRBV6-5 with TRBJ2-1; D gene unclear. The CDR3 consists of 15 residues. With 2 bases removed from V and 8 bases from J, the gap between germline ends came to 16 bases. CDR1 and CDR2 (germline): MNHEY, SVGAGI. The CDR3 coding sequence is TGTGCCAGCAGTTACCTCAGCCAGGATTATGATGAGCAGTTCTTC. As protein: CASSYLSQDYDEQFF.

This clone was detected only a few times. The chain uses TRBV2 and TRBJ1-5, with D hard to call. Germline assignment: CDR1 SNHLY and CDR2 FYNNEI. This CDR3 has 14 amino acids. With 3 bases removed from V and 0 bases from J, the gap between germline ends came to 6 bases. The CDR3, as DNA: TGTGCCAGCAGTGAGGGCTTTAGCAATCAGCCCCAGCATTTT. Translated, it gives CASSEGFSNQPQHF.

The chain has TRBV7-8 and TRBJ2-2; D remains unclear. V was cut by 1 base and J by 3 bases, with 9 bases left in between. This CDR3 comprises 15 residues. Germline V CDR1 and CDR2: SGHVS, FQNEAQ. In DNA, the CDR3 is TGTGCCAGCAGCTTAGTCCCGGGTGACACCGGGGAGCTGTTTTTT. Encoded protein: CASSLVPGDTGELFF.

The rearrangement links TRBV2 to TRBJ1-6; D may be TRBD1 (5 bases). Germline V gene lookup returns CDR1 SNHLY and CDR2 FYNNEI. The CDR3 is made up of 16 amino acids. V lost 6 bases to trimming and J lost 6 bases, with 18 bases between them. As DNA, the CDR3 is TGTGCCAGCAGCCCCAGGGAATCTGGATTTAATTCACCCCTCCACTTT. It translates to CASSPRESGFNSPLHF.

The chain combines TRBV9 with TRBJ2-1; weak D call: TRBD2 (6 bases). The CDR3 contains 15 residues. V lost 3 bases and J 7 bases, leaving 17 bases between the germline ends. The germline V gene encodes CDR1 SGDLS and CDR2 YYNGEE. The CDR3 region has the DNA TGTGCCAGCAGCGACGGGACTCATGATACGAATGAGCAGTTCTTC. It encodes CASSDGTHDTNEQFF.